The 30 T cell receptor beta chains in this list originate from one sample, sequenced in a study of control samples from healthy donors and cancer patients. TCRdb's copy holds only in-frame clones and misses some; the assay was immunoSEQ multiplex PCR. The sample has over 100,000 clones; roughly 92% are singletons. Material for sequencing was blood. The receptors come from a man in his late teens or twenties in good health.

This chain connects TRBV3-1 (or the pseudogene TRBV3-2) to TRBJ1-6; D remains ambiguous. Trimming stripped 3 bases from V and 5 bases from J, with 14 bases between. This CDR3 is built from 16 residues. Germline assignment: CDR1 LGHDT and CDR2 YNNKEL (reference sequence). Here the CDR3 DNA reads TGTGCCAGCAGCCAGTCCAACTTACTCCATAATTCACCCCTCCACTTT. Translated, it gives CASSQSNLLHNSPLHF.

This sequence joins TRBV20-1 and TRBJ2-5; D is perhaps TRBD1 or TRBD2 (6 bases each). With 7 bases removed from V and 2 bases from J, the gap between germline ends came to 8 bases. Germline lookup yields CDR1 DFQATT and CDR2 SNEGSKA (reference sequence). The CDR3 spans 11 residues. In nucleotides, the CDR3 is TGCAGTGGAGGGGGGCAAGAGACCCAGTACTTC. Translation gives CSGGGQETQYF.

This sequence joins TRBV5-5 and TRBJ1-2; the D gene is possibly TRBD1 (6 bases). This CDR3 contains 13 residues. Trimming cost V 0 bases and J 3 bases, with 6 bases left between them. Germline-derived CDR1 and CDR2 are SGHKS and YYEKEE (reference sequence). The CDR3 DNA follows: TGTGCCAGCAGCTTGGACAGGGACTATGGCTACACCTTC. It encodes CASSLDRDYGYTF.

This clone was seen a handful of times. The genes are TRBV2 and TRBJ1-1; maybe TRBD1 (5 bases). Per the germline V gene, CDR1 is SNHLY and CDR2 is FYNNEI. The CDR3 spans 13 residues. V shed 7 bases and J shed 1 base, with 10 bases lying between them. As DNA, the CDR3 is TGTGCCAGCAAGACAGCTAGGAACACTGAAGCTTTCTTT. This codes for CASKTARNTEAFF.

The rearrangement joins TRBV6-5 to TRBJ1-2; 10 bases line up with TRBD1. CDR3 length equals 14 residues. The V and J ends lost 8 bases and 4 bases, in that order; junction bases with no gene match: 7. Germline loops: CDR1 MNHEY, CDR2 SVGAGI. The CDR3 reads CASGDRGRGYGYTF. CDR3 bases: TGTGCCAGCGGAGACAGGGGGCGAGGCTATGGCTACACCTTC.

Of note for this clone: The junction does not match germline at one end; this may be a read error. The chain joins TRBV28 to TRBJ1-5, with D possibly matching TRBD1 (5 bases). Germline CDR1 and CDR2: MDHEN and SYDVKM. The CDR3 loop spans 16 amino acids. The CDR3 here is CASSLLGEGQDQPQHF. The CDR3 DNA reads as TGTGCCAGCAGCTTATTAGGGGAAGGTCAAGATCAGCCCCAGCATTTT.

The V call is TRBV18, the J call TRBJ2-5; 10 nucleotides agree with TRBD1. Trimming at V came to 1 base and at J to 5 bases, leaving 4 bases not matched to a gene. The CDR3 sequence is 15 residues long. Germline values: CDR1 KGHSH, CDR2 LQKENI. DNA for the CDR3: TGTGCCAGCTCACCACGCTCGGACAGGGGGGAGACCCAGTACTTC. Amino acids: CASSPRSDRGETQYF.

The chain couples TRBV7-9 to TRBJ1-6; D gene ambiguous. Deletions cut 8 bases from V and 13 bases from J, with 18 bases between. This CDR3 contains 13 residues. Germline V gene data show CDR1 as SEHNR and CDR2 as FQNEAQ (reference sequence). CDR3 bases: TGTGCCAGCCGCCGGACGGGCCCGTTCCCCCTCCACTTT. Protein: CASRRTGPFPLHF.

This chain connects TRBV15 to TRBJ2-1; 7 nucleotides agree with TRBD2. CDR1 is LNHNV and CDR2 is YYDKDF in the germline V gene (reference sequence). The CDR3 loop spans 15 amino acids. With 3 bases clipped from V and 8 bases from J, the junction kept 10 bases outside the gene matches. CDR3 in amino acids: CATSSLGGGDDEQFF. DNA of the CDR3: TGTGCCACCAGCAGCCTCGGGGGAGGGGACGATGAGCAGTTCTTC.

The V and J genes are TRBV6-1 and TRBJ1-6; no reliable D call. The V end lost 3 bases, the J end lost 14 bases, and 14 bases lay between the germline ends. The CDR3 runs to 13 residues. Germline V gives CDR1 MNHNS, CDR2 SASEGT. For the CDR3, the DNA is TGTGCCAGCAGTGAGGTGGTTGTTTCGGCCCTCCACTTT. Encoded protein: CASSEVVVSALHF.

The V and J genes are TRBV9 and TRBJ1-1; D may be TRBD1 (5 bases). The germline CDR1 and CDR2 sequences are SGDLS and YYNGEE. This CDR3 is built from 15 residues. V shed 4 bases and J shed 1 base, with 14 bases lying between them. CDR3 amino acids: CASSPPGLPNTEAFF. CDR3 coding DNA: TGTGCCAGCAGCCCCCCAGGGCTTCCGAACACTGAAGCTTTCTTT. Using reference TRBV9 and TRBJ1-1 for the parts outside the CDR3, the full variable domain is DSGVTQTPKHLITATGQRVTLRCSPRSGDLSVYWYQQSLDQGLQFLIQYYNGEERAKGNILERFSAQQFPDLHSELNLSSLELGDSALYFCASSPPGLPNTEAFFGQGTRLTVV.

The V call is TRBV18, the J call TRBJ2-5; 8 bases fit TRBD1. Losses at the gene ends were 0 bases for V and 3 bases for J; bases not matched to a gene: 0. Germline V gene sequence: CDR1 KGHSH, CDR2 LQKENI. CDR3 length: 14 residues. Written as DNA, the CDR3 is TGTGCCAGCTCACCACCGGGACAGGAAGAGACCCAGTACTTC. It specifies CASSPPGQEETQYF.

CDR3 region: CASRPLQGMNTEAFF. The DNA for the CDR3 is TGCGCCAGCAGACCGTTACAGGGGATGAACACTGAAGCTTTCTTT. The gene calls are TRBV10-1 and TRBJ1-1; 7 bases are a match to TRBD1. V dropped 6 bases and J dropped 0; count of bases not matched to a gene: 7. Germline CDR1 WNHNN, CDR2 SYGVQD (reference sequence). CDR3 length: 15 amino acids.

This clone was recorded once. This sequence joins TRBV3-1 (or the pseudogene TRBV3-2) and TRBJ1-4; D is possibly TRBD1 (5 bases). The V end lost 1 base, the J end lost 8 bases, and 8 bases lay between the germline ends. This CDR3 has 13 residues. Germline V gene lookup returns CDR1 LGHDT and CDR2 YNNKEL (reference sequence). CDR3 in amino acids: CASSQAGGEKLFF. CDR3 DNA sequence: TGTGCCAGCAGCCAAGCGGGGGGAGAAAAACTGTTTTTT.

V gene TRBV9 combines with J gene TRBJ1-1; TRBD1 might be the D (5 bases). CDR1 and CDR2 (germline): SGDLS, YYNGEE. The length of the CDR3 is 13 residues. V lost 2 bases and J 6 bases, leaving 11 bases between the germline ends. The CDR3 loop reads CASSVGTSAEAFF. The CDR3 nucleotides read TGTGCCAGCAGCGTGGGGACCTCGGCTGAAGCTTTCTTT.

The rearrangement joins TRBV11-2 to TRBJ2-5; 10 bases map to TRBD1. Unmatched junction bases numbered 8, after V lost 4 bases and J lost 3 bases. CDR3 length: 16 residues. Germline V gene data show CDR1 as SGHAT and CDR2 as FQNNGV. The CDR3 here is CASSSPRDRGKETQYF. Written as DNA, the CDR3 is TGTGCCAGCAGCTCGCCCAGGGACAGGGGAAAAGAGACCCAGTACTTC. Drawing the rest from reference TRBV11-2 and TRBJ2-5, the complete variable domain is EAGVAQSPRYKIIEKRQSVAFWCNPISGHATLYWYQQILGQGPKLLIQFQNNGVVDDSQLPKDRFSAERLKGVDSTLKIQPAKLEDSAVYLCASSSPRDRGKETQYFGPGTRLLVL.

This chain joins TRBV19 and TRBJ2-1, with D unclear. Germline CDR1 is LNHDA and CDR2 is SQIVND (reference sequence). V was shortened by 1 base and J by 0 bases, with 10 bases between the two germline ends. The CDR3 sequence is 16 residues long. The CDR3 spells CASSIVRYPSYNEQFF. CDR3 DNA sequence: TGTGCCAGTAGTATAGTAAGGTACCCCTCCTACAATGAGCAGTTCTTC. Supplemented by reference TRBV19 and TRBJ2-1, the full variable domain reads DGGITQSPKYLFRKEGQNVTLSCEQNLNHDAMYWYRQDPGQGLRLIYYSQIVNDFQKGDIAEGYSVSREKKESFPLTVTSAQKNPTAFYLCASSIVRYPSYNEQFFGPGTRLTVL.

This chain links TRBV24-1 with TRBJ2-7; 9 nucleotides line up with TRBD1. The germline V gene encodes CDR1 KGHDR and CDR2 SFDVKD. V lost 3 bases to trimming and J lost 5 bases; unmatched junction nucleotides: 1. The CDR3 spans 13 residues. CDR3 bases: TGTGCCACCAGTGATCGGACAGGGGACGAGCAGTACTTC. Amino acid sequence: CATSDRTGDEQYF.

This clone was observed a handful of times. The rearrangement uses TRBV4-2 and TRBJ1-6; 7 positions match TRBD1. V shed 4 bases and J 5 bases; nucleotides not matched to a gene: 8. Germline loops: CDR1 LGHNA, CDR2 YNFKEQ. CDR3 size: 16 residues. CDR3 region: CASSRNSGGDNSPLHF. In DNA, the CDR3 is TGTGCCAGCAGCCGAAACTCAGGGGGTGATAATTCACCCCTCCACTTT.

The genes are TRBV19 and TRBJ1-1; the D gene is possibly TRBD1 (5 bases). The CDR3 runs 13 residues. Germline CDR1 and CDR2: LNHDA and SQIVND (reference sequence). V was trimmed by 6 bases and J by 1 base, leaving 9 bases between them. CDR3 region: CASRRGQNTEAFF. CDR3 nucleotides: TGTGCCAGTAGGCGAGGACAGAACACTGAAGCTTTCTTT.

This chain links TRBV6-6 with TRBJ2-5; 8 bases are a match to TRBD2. The V and J ends lost 6 bases and 1 base, in that order; junction bases with no gene match: 4. CDR1 is MNHNY, CDR2 SVGAGI, per germline (reference sequence). The CDR3 loop spans 14 amino acids. The CDR3 nucleotides read TGTGCCAGCAGCTCGGGGGGGGCCCAAGAGACCCAGTACTTC. This sequence encodes CASSSGGAQETQYF.

CDR3 amino acids: CASSESGLPQETQYF. In nucleotides, the CDR3 is TGTGCCAGCAGTGAATCGGGGTTACCTCAAGAGACCCAGTACTTC. V and J are TRBV2 and TRBJ2-5; the D gene is possibly TRBD2 (5 bases). Deletions cut 2 bases from V and 2 bases from J, with 12 bases between. The CDR3 has 15 amino acids. Germline loops: CDR1 SNHLY, CDR2 FYNNEI.

The chain recombines TRBV7-4 with TRBJ1-4; 8 positions agree with TRBD1. J gave up 8 bases and V 4 bases, and 15 bases lay outside the gene matches. CDR1 is SGHVT and CDR2 is SQSDAQ in the germline V gene. The CDR3 is 17 residues long. CDR3 bases: TGTGCCAGCAGCTCGTCCCGGGACAGGAAAGGAAAGGAAAAACTGTTTTTT. It encodes CASSSSRDRKGKEKLFF.

The chain combines TRBV3-1 (or the pseudogene TRBV3-2) with TRBJ2-5; TRBD2 agrees at 7 bases. Germline trimming cut 1 base from V and 4 bases from J; bases unmatched to any gene: 6. Germline CDR1 and CDR2: LGHDT and YNNKEL (reference sequence). The CDR3 covers 15 residues. The CDR3 reads CASSQGLAFGETQYF. The CDR3 DNA is TGTGCCAGCAGCCAAGGACTAGCTTTTGGAGAGACCCAGTACTTC.

J is TRBJ2-5 and V is TRBV7-6, with TRBD2 identical over 10 bases. Germline lookup yields CDR1 SGHVS and CDR2 FNYEAQ. V lost 2 bases and J lost 4; bases outside the gene matches: 7. The CDR3 totals 16 residues. The CDR3 DNA reads TGTGCCAGCAGCTTAAGCTATAGCGGGGGGCCAGAGACCCAGTACTTC. Protein: CASSLSYSGGPETQYF.

The chain employs TRBV4-1 and TRBJ1-2; D unclear. The length of the CDR3 is 15 residues. Germline V gives CDR1 MGHRA, CDR2 YSYEKL. V lost 1 base and J lost 2, with 11 bases in between. CDR3 coding DNA: TGCGCCAGCAGCCAAGCAGGTGGCACCAACTATGGCTACACCTTC. This codes for CASSQAGGTNYGYTF.

The chain recombines TRBV9 with TRBJ2-3; no clear D gene. The germline V gene has CDR1 SGDLS and CDR2 YYNGEE. This CDR3 comprises 14 residues. Trimming took off 5 bases at V and 2 bases at J, with 12 bases between the two ends. The CDR3 nucleotides read TGTGCCAGCAGTCGCCTCCCGACCACAGATACGCAGTATTTT. This translates into CASSRLPTTDTQYF.

The chain has TRBV10-3 and TRBJ1-4, with D possibly being TRBD1 (5 bases). This CDR3 comprises 14 residues. The V gene lost 3 bases and the J gene lost 6 bases, with 11 bases spanning the gap. The germline V gene has CDR1 ENHRY and CDR2 SYGVKD. DNA of the CDR3: TGTGCCATCAGTGAAAGGGGCAAGGATGAAAAACTGTTTTTT. Translated: CAISERGKDEKLFF.

The chain recombines TRBV5-6 with TRBJ2-2, with TRBD2 identical over 8 bases. The CDR3 has 16 amino acids. Trimming cost V 4 bases and J 7 bases; bases outside gene matches: 12. Per germline, CDR1 SGHDT and CDR2 YYEEEE. CDR3 nucleotide sequence: TGTGCCAGCAGCCAGGCGGGCGGGGGGCGTGGCGGGGAGCTGTTTTTT. Its protein product is CASSQAGGGRGGELFF.

The count of this clone is one. The CDR3 sequence is CASSMSGASYEQYF. In DNA, the CDR3 is TGTGCCAGTAGTATGAGCGGGGCATCCTACGAGCAGTACTTC. The rearrangement uses TRBV19 and TRBJ2-7; 7 bases are shared with TRBD2. CDR3 length equals 14 residues. CDR1 is LNHDA, CDR2 SQIVND, per germline (reference sequence). V dropped 3 bases and J dropped 1; count of bases not matched to a gene: 3.